These 32 T cell receptor beta chains came from one sample sequenced in a study of T cells in Graves' hyperthyroidism and ophthalmopathy. Researchers took RNA transcripts and amplified the TCR beta CDR3 regions from them. Researchers ran a first-round RT-PCR on the TCR CDR3 using the HTBI primer set. TCRdb analysed the multiplex PCR reads with MiXCR anew, one entry per CDR3 protein. The sample lists hundreds of thousands of distinct CDR3 sequences; approximately 15% were seen once. The sample consisted of blood. These receptors originate from a woman aged 25 to 45 with Graves' hyperthyroidism that later progressed to Graves' ophthalmopathy.

This clonotype has at least ten counts. The V gene is TRBV2, the J gene TRBJ1-4, with TRBD1 as a possible D gene (5 bases). Germline lookup yields CDR1 SNHLY and CDR2 FYNNEI. The ends were cut back, 4 bases at V and 6 bases at J, with 12 bases in the middle. The CDR3 runs to 14 residues. The CDR3 loop reads CASSGRGEDEKLFF. As DNA, the CDR3 is TGTGCCAGCAGTGGAAGGGGTGAGGATGAAAAACTGTTTTTT.

Ten or more counts support this clonotype. The V and J genes are TRBV25-1 and TRBJ2-5; 8 nucleotides align to TRBD1. The junction had 13 bases not matched to a gene; V was cut back by 3 bases and J by 1 base. Germline lookup yields CDR1 MGHDK and CDR2 SYGVNS. The CDR3 totals 18 residues. CDR3 sequence reads: CASSEAGTGPTFQETQYF. The CDR3 DNA sequence: TGTGCCAGCAGTGAGGCCGGGACAGGACCAACCTTCCAAGAGACCCAGTACTTC.

In its sample, this clonotype was seen a few times. The rearrangement joins TRBV28 to TRBJ1-4; TRBD1 is a possible D gene (6 bases). Deletions cut 4 bases from V and 5 bases from J, with 11 bases between. The CDR3 runs 14 residues. The V gene's germline CDR1 is MDHEN and CDR2 SYDVKM. CDR3 amino acids: CASSSPGHNEKLFF. The CDR3 DNA reads as TGTGCCAGCAGTTCACCGGGACACAATGAAAAACTGTTTTTT.

This chain uses TRBV11-3 with TRBJ1-1; D might be TRBD1 (5 bases). Per the germline V gene, CDR1 is SGHNT and CDR2 is YENEEA. The CDR3 loop spans 13 amino acids. V lost 8 bases to trimming and J lost 5 bases, with 15 bases between them. The CDR3 coding sequence is TGTGCCAGCCGCCCGGGGGTGGGAACTGAAGCTTTCTTT. Its protein product is CASRPGVGTEAFF.

This clonotype has only a few counts. The chain combines TRBV7-3 with TRBJ2-3; 15 bases line up with TRBD2. Per germline, CDR1 SGHTA and CDR2 FQGTGA. This CDR3 spans 16 amino acids. After removal of 4 bases from V and 4 bases from J, the junction contained 3 bases not matched to a gene. This chain's CDR3 is CASSSGTSGRPDTQYF. CDR3 sequence (DNA): TGTGCCAGCAGCTCCGGGACTAGCGGGAGGCCAGATACGCAGTATTTT.

This chain uses TRBV19 with TRBJ1-5; unclear D gene. Germline assignment: CDR1 LNHDA and CDR2 SQIVND (reference sequence). The CDR3 contains 13 residues. The V gene lost 2 bases and the J gene lost 8 bases, with 10 bases spanning the gap. Written as DNA, the CDR3 is TGTGCCAGTAGTATACGGCAATTGGAGCCCCAGCATTTT. Translating it yields CASSIRQLEPQHF. Combining the CDR3 with reference TRBV19 and TRBJ1-5 gives the whole variable domain DGGITQSPKYLFRKEGQNVTLSCEQNLNHDAMYWYRQDPGQGLRLIYYSQIVNDFQKGDIAEGYSVSREKKESFPLTVTSAQKNPTAFYLCASSIRQLEPQHFGDGTRLSIL.

This clonotype was detected ten times or more. In nucleotides, the CDR3 is TGTGCCAGCAAATGGGGGAGAGGGACTAATGAAAAACTGTTTTTT. Translation: CASKWGRGTNEKLFF. The chain has TRBV28 and TRBJ1-4, with D possibly being TRBD1 (5 bases). The CDR3 contains 15 residues. Trimming cost V 7 bases and J 2 bases, with 14 bases left between them. Germline-derived CDR1 and CDR2 are MDHEN and SYDVKM. The full variable domain, with the rest looked up from reference TRBV28 and TRBJ1-4, is DVKVTQSSRYLVKRTGEKVFLECVQDMDHENMFWYRQDPGLGLRLIYFSYDVKMKEKGDIPEGYSVSREKKERFSLILESASTNQTSMYLCASKWGRGTNEKLFFGSGTQLSVL.

Turning to this clonotype: One base away lies a much larger clone, so this may be a sequencing read error. J is TRBJ1-2 and V is TRBV5-5, with 10 bases identical to TRBD1. This CDR3 has 15 amino acids. Germline V gene data show CDR1 as SGHKS and CDR2 as YYEKEE (reference sequence). The CDR3 reads CASSSWDRGNYGCTF. The CDR3 DNA follows: TGTGCCAGCAGCTCTTGGGACAGGGGAAACTATGGCTGCACCTTC.

This clonotype has ten or more counts. The V gene is TRBV18, the J gene TRBJ2-3; no clear D. Trimming removed 6 bases from V and 4 bases from J, with 11 bases in between. CDR1 KGHSH and CDR2 LQKENI come from the germline V gene. CDR3 length: 13 residues. CDR3 coding DNA: TGTGCCAGCTCCTCATCCAGTCCAGATACGCAGTATTTT. It specifies CASSSSSPDTQYF.

The chain has TRBV28 and TRBJ1-2, with D unresolved. V lost 6 bases and J 6 bases, leaving 14 bases between the germline ends. The V gene's germline CDR1 is MDHEN and CDR2 SYDVKM. The CDR3 extends over 13 amino acids. The CDR3 loop is CASRSPGLNGYTF. The CDR3 DNA is TGTGCCAGCAGGTCTCCCGGCCTAAATGGCTACACCTTC.

As regards this clonotype: A much larger clone differs by one base, so this may be a read error. CDR3 sequence: CASSLHSGNEQYF. CDR3 in DNA: TGTGCCAGCAGTTTACACAGCGGGAATGAGCAGTACTTC. The rearrangement uses TRBV6-2 or TRBV6-3 and TRBJ2-1, with 7 bases fitting TRBD2. With the DNA end fitting TRBJ2-7 better, the J assignment may be wrong. Per germline, CDR1 MNHEY and CDR2 SVGEGT. There are 13 residues in the CDR3.

This clonotype was picked up a small number of times. CDR3 in amino acids: CASRKLRFGYTF. The DNA for the CDR3 is TGTGCCAGCAGGAAGTTAAGGTTTGGCTACACCTTC. The V and J genes are TRBV5-6 and TRBJ1-2; D remains ambiguous. The CDR3 sequence is 12 residues long. Trimming removed 5 bases from V and 7 bases from J, with 12 bases in between. The germline V gene encodes CDR1 SGHDT and CDR2 YYEEEE. The full variable domain, in which reference TRBV5-6 and TRBJ1-2 provide the parts outside the CDR3, is DAGVTQSPTHLIKTRGQQVTLRCSPKSGHDTVSWYQQALGQGPQFIFQYYEEEERQRGNFPDRFSGHQFPNYSSELNVNALLLGDSALYLCASRKLRFGYTFGSGTRLTVV.

This clonotype was observed a handful of times. The chain couples TRBV9 to TRBJ2-2; tentatively, D is TRBD1 or TRBD2 (5 bases each). The CDR3 is 15 amino acids. Per germline, CDR1 SGDLS and CDR2 YYNGEE. Trimming stripped 5 bases from V and 6 bases from J, with 17 bases between. The CDR3 sequence: CASRGIRGPSGELFF. The CDR3 region has the DNA TGTGCCAGCAGGGGCATACGGGGACCATCCGGGGAGCTGTTTTTT.

This sequence joins TRBV19 and TRBJ2-2, with 8 positions matching TRBD2. The CDR3 contains 16 residues. V dropped 3 bases and J dropped 1; count of bases not matched to a gene: 4. Looked up from germline, CDR1 is LNHDA and CDR2 is SQIVND (reference sequence). CDR3 DNA: TGTGCCAGTAGTATTTATCGGGGGGGGAACACCGGGGAGCTGTTTTTT. Translated: CASSIYRGGNTGELFF.

The rearrangement joins TRBV20-1 to TRBJ2-7; TRBD2 might be the D (5 bases). The CDR3 contains 15 residues. V shed 4 bases and J shed 4 bases, with 20 bases lying between them. Germline assignment: CDR1 DFQATT and CDR2 SNEGSKA (reference sequence). The CDR3 region is CSATESAQERYEQYF. The CDR3, as DNA: TGCAGTGCTACCGAGTCTGCGCAGGAGCGGTACGAGCAGTACTTC.

At least ten counts were recorded for this clonotype. It is unclear where the CDR3 begins or ends on the DNA, so no DNA is shown, and the CDR3 is as TCRdb lists it. CDR3 protein: CASSSSGETQYF. The chain is built from TRBV6-1 and TRBJ2-5. Germline V CDR1 and CDR2: MNHNS, SASEGT. The length of the CDR3 is 12 amino acids, counting both ends.

This clonotype has at least ten counts. V gene TRBV20-1 combines with J gene TRBJ2-2, with 7 bases aligning to TRBD2. Germline lookup yields CDR1 DFQATT and CDR2 SNEGSKA (reference sequence). The CDR3 totals 15 residues. The ends lost 6 bases at V and 7 bases at J; junction bases unmatched: 14. Written as DNA, the CDR3 is TGCAGTGCCATACCTGGCGGGAGTGTAGGCGGGGAGCTGTTTTTT. The encoded protein is CSAIPGGSVGGELFF.

This clonotype was counted a single time. This chain uses TRBV6-1 with TRBJ1-5; D gene uncertain. The CDR3 contains 13 residues. The ends were cut back, 7 bases at V and 7 bases at J, with 14 bases in the middle. Germline V gives CDR1 MNHNS, CDR2 SASEGT. In DNA form, the CDR3 reads TGTGCCAGCACCGACCTGGGTTACCAGCCCCAGCATTTT. This encodes CASTDLGYQPQHF.

The rearrangement uses TRBV2 and TRBJ2-3, with 7 bases that match TRBD2. Trimming cost V 4 bases and J 1 base; bases outside gene matches: 5. CDR1 and CDR2 from the germline V gene are SNHLY and FYNNEI. The length of the CDR3 is 15 residues. The chain's CDR3 is CASSVGGFGTDTQYF. As DNA, the CDR3 is TGTGCCAGCAGTGTCGGGGGGTTTGGCACAGATACGCAGTATTTT. The full variable domain, in which reference TRBV2 and TRBJ2-3 provide the parts outside the CDR3, is EPEVTQTPSHQVTQMGQEVILRCVPISNHLYFYWYRQILGQKVEFLVSFYNNEISEKSEIFDDQFSVERPDGSNFTLKIRSTKLEDSAMYFCASSVGGFGTDTQYFGPGTRLTVL.

The chain employs TRBV7-2 and TRBJ1-2, with a weak D call TRBD1 (5 bases). From germline, CDR1 is SGHTA and CDR2 FQGNSA. Trimming removed 6 bases at V and 6 bases at J, with 14 bases between. The CDR3 has 13 residues. CDR3 in amino acids: CASSRDGSDGYTF. CDR3 nucleotide sequence: TGTGCCAGCAGTCGGGACGGTTCAGATGGCTACACCTTC.

This clonotype was observed many times. Mismatch with germline at one junction end may stem from a read error. The chain carries TRBV28 and TRBJ1-1; D uncertain. The CDR3 is made up of 13 amino acids. From germline, CDR1 is MDHEN and CDR2 SYDVKM. The CDR3 spells CASSTGSLTEAFF. In nucleotides, the CDR3 is TGTGCCAGCAGTACGGGGTCGCTCACTGAAGCTTTTTTT.

This clonotype was recorded at least ten times. The chain combines TRBV7-6 with TRBJ1-1; no definite D call. Germline CDR1 and CDR2: SGHVS and FNYEAQ. This CDR3 comprises 15 residues. Trimming took off 1 base at V and 0 bases at J, with 9 bases between the two ends. CDR3 sequence (DNA): TGTGCCAGCAGCTTAGAAGAGGGTGTGAACACTGAAGCTTTCTTT. This translates into CASSLEEGVNTEAFF.

This clonotype was seen many times. The chain carries TRBV12-3 or TRBV12-4 and TRBJ1-2; D is undetermined. This CDR3 has 13 residues. V lost 6 bases and J lost 3, with 11 bases in between. CDR3 sequence (DNA): TGTGCCAGCAGCCTCGACGTGGACTATGGCTACACCTTC. This encodes CASSLDVDYGYTF.

This clonotype was counted at least ten times. V usage is TRBV7-2 and J usage is TRBJ2-5; possibly TRBD2 for D (5 bases). CDR3 length: 14 amino acids. Germline V lookup: CDR1 SGHTA, CDR2 FQGNSA. V was shortened by 7 bases and J by 7 bases, with 19 bases between the two germline ends. Here the CDR3 reads CASTPLGEPSTQYF. Here the CDR3 DNA reads TGTGCCAGCACCCCCCTTGGGGAGCCTTCGACCCAGTACTTC.

This chain connects TRBV28 to TRBJ2-7, with TRBD2 matching 9 bases. The junction had 11 bases not matched to a gene; V was cut back by 2 bases and J by 6 bases. CDR3 size: 16 residues. Germline loops: CDR1 MDHEN, CDR2 SYDVKM. CDR3 sequence reads: CASSLHGGRAPFEQYF. The CDR3 DNA reads as TGTGCCAGCAGTTTACATGGCGGGAGGGCCCCCTTCGAGCAGTACTTC.

The chain combines TRBV14 with TRBJ1-5; D is ambiguous. Trimming cost V 2 bases and J 6 bases, with 8 bases left between them. This CDR3 spans 13 amino acids. Germline V gene lookup returns CDR1 SGHDN and CDR2 FVKESK. CDR3: CASSQQGFQPQHF. CDR3 coding DNA: TGTGCCAGCAGCCAACAAGGGTTTCAGCCCCAGCATTTT.

This clonotype was seen at least ten times. The rearrangement links TRBV10-3 to TRBJ1-6, with D tentatively TRBD1 (5 bases). This CDR3 spans 15 amino acids. The germline CDR1 and CDR2 sequences are ENHRY and SYGVKD. Trimming cost V 2 bases and J 7 bases, with 12 bases left between them. CDR3 loop: CAISESGSGNSPLHF. For the CDR3, the DNA is TGTGCCATCAGTGAGAGCGGCTCAGGGAATTCACCCCTCCACTTT.

This clonotype was counted a few times. This chain links TRBV20-1 with TRBJ2-3, with D hard to call. The germline V gene encodes CDR1 DFQATT and CDR2 SNEGSKA (reference sequence). V lost 1 base, J lost 6 bases, and 20 bases lay in between. This CDR3 comprises 16 residues. DNA for the CDR3: TGCAGTGCTAGAGTGAAAGACGGTAGCCAAGTCGATACGCAGTATTTT. Protein sequence: CSARVKDGSQVDTQYF.

In this sample, this clonotype turned up many times. The chain couples TRBV6-1 to TRBJ1-5; possible D gene TRBD1, 6 bases. The CDR3 length is 14 residues. CDR1 and CDR2 (germline): MNHNS, SASEGT. Trimming pared 6 bases from V and 4 bases from J, leaving 13 bases between. The CDR3 is CASSLWTENQPQHF. As DNA, the CDR3 is TGTGCCAGCAGCCTATGGACAGAGAATCAGCCCCAGCATTTT.

At least ten counts were recorded for this clonotype. The CDR3 coding sequence is TGTGCCAGCAGTTTTAGCTGGATGGGGGGCTACACCTTC. It translates to CASSFSWMGGYTF. The gene calls are TRBV12-3 or TRBV12-4 and TRBJ1-2, with D hard to call. CDR3 length: 13 residues. The V and J ends lost 3 bases and 8 bases respectively, with 13 bases between them.

At least ten counts were recorded for this clonotype. This chain connects TRBV5-6 to TRBJ2-1, with 14 bases fitting TRBD2. The CDR3 is 18 amino acids. J was trimmed by 1 base and V by 0 bases; bases with no gene match: 3. CDR1 is SGHDT, CDR2 YYEEEE, per germline. The CDR3 here is CASSLGLAGGKSYNEQFF. The CDR3 region has the DNA TGTGCCAGCAGCTTGGGACTAGCGGGAGGGAAGTCCTACAATGAGCAGTTCTTC. Drawing the rest from reference TRBV5-6 and TRBJ2-1, the complete variable domain is DAGVTQSPTHLIKTRGQQVTLRCSPKSGHDTVSWYQQALGQGPQFIFQYYEEEERQRGNFPDRFSGHQFPNYSSELNVNALLLGDSALYLCASSLGLAGGKSYNEQFFGPGTRLTVL.

This clonotype was seen repeatedly, ten times or more. The J gene is TRBJ2-1, the V gene TRBV30; 9 positions match TRBD1. From germline, CDR1 is GTSNPN and CDR2 SVGIG (reference sequence). Losses at the gene ends were 2 bases for V and 3 bases for J; bases not matched to a gene: 8. The CDR3 extends over 16 amino acids. This CDR3 reads CAWSPPGTGYYNEQFF. In nucleotides, the CDR3 is TGTGCCTGGAGTCCCCCCGGGACAGGGTACTACAATGAGCAGTTCTTC.